This TCR beta chain was sequenced in a study of post-analysis software for immune sequencing data. At the level of the study: Included courses were relapsing-remitting and secondary progressive multiple sclerosis; progressive-relapsing multiple sclerosis was also included.

General study results and limits: Controls significantly exceeded multiple sclerosis patients in normalized Chao1 diversity. When the samples were clustered directly with F measure, those that had been prepared in the same batch showed strong co-clustering.

A remark on this clonotype: No antigen is known for it.

The authors incorporated unique molecular identifiers into the TCR beta cDNA libraries. Yield was roughly 0.5 million cDNA molecules from around 1 to 9.1 million T cells. TCRdb reprocessed the PCR reads via MiXCR and lists one record per CDR3 protein. The sample has about 400,000 distinct CDR3 sequences; roughly 36% are singletons. The TCR comes from a girl aged 5 to 17 with multiple sclerosis. The sequenced sample consisted of blood.

Here the CDR3 reads CASSLSGFGINNEQFF. In DNA, the CDR3 is TGTGCCAGCAGCTTATCAGGGTTCGGGATTAACAATGAGCAGTTCTTC. V usage is TRBV7-3 and J usage is TRBJ2-1; D tentatively reads TRBD1 or TRBD2 (5 bases each). The germline CDR1 and CDR2 sequences are SGHTA and FQGTGA. V lost 2 bases, J lost 5 bases, and 16 bases lay in between. This CDR3 spans 16 amino acids.